A single sample gave rise to the 31 T cell receptor beta chains below, sequenced in a study of regulatory T cells in long-lasting Graves disease (dated by TCRdb to 2020 to 2022). The library was generated by multiplex PCR. The reads were generated on an Illumina HiSeq 4000. To build TCR beta libraries, CDR3 regions were amplified by Arm-PCR using iRepertoire HTBI primers. TCRdb reanalyzed the raw reads on its own, using fastp at Q25 for trimming and MiXCR for clone calling, and kept in-frame beta chains. Rows matching on CDR3 protein sequence are summarized as one entry with the most common DNA and genes. For this sample the table gives fewer than 400,000 distinct CDR3 sequences, of which around 19% were detected only once. Together, the top ten hold over 25% of the sample. Sample time point, as interpreted from the label and publication: persistent/refractory GD, antithyroid drugs over 5 years with positive TRAb. For both TCR sequencing and RNA sequencing, RNA was extracted from PBMCs in TRIzol.

Here the sequenced sample was peripheral blood mononuclear cells (PBMCs), taken when the disease was refractory, from a patient treated with antithyroid drugs. The receptors here all came from a female donor with Graves disease.

The genes are TRBV11-2 and TRBJ2-1; the D gene is possibly TRBD2 (6 bases). V gave up 5 bases and J gave up 3 bases, with 14 bases separating them. The CDR3 has 15 amino acids. CDR1 and CDR2 from the germline V gene are SGHAT and FQNNGV. The CDR3 sequence is CASSIMRGGYNEQFF. The CDR3, as DNA: TGTGCCAGCAGCATCATGCGGGGTGGCTACAATGAGCAGTTCTTC.

J is TRBJ1-5 and V is TRBV27, with D perhaps matching TRBD1 (6 bases). The V and J ends lost 4 bases and 5 bases respectively, with 12 bases between them. Germline CDR1 is MNHEY and CDR2 is SMNVEV (reference sequence). The CDR3 sequence is 14 residues long. The CDR3: CASSWGRGDQPQHF. The CDR3 coding sequence is TGTGCCAGCAGTTGGGGGCGCGGGGATCAGCCCCAGCATTTT.

This clonotype was observed once. The junction departs from germline at one end; a sequencing error may be responsible. The J gene is TRBJ1-6, the V gene TRBV30; D call uncertain. Germline CDR1 is GTSNPN and CDR2 is SVGIG (reference sequence). CDR3 length equals 13 residues. The CDR3 sequence: CARSAPHGSPLHF. CDR3 nucleotide sequence: TGTGCCCGGAGTGCACCCCACGGTTCACCCCTCCACTTT.

This clonotype was seen a handful of times. V usage is TRBV10-1 and J usage is TRBJ1-5; D gene ambiguous. Between the trimmed V and J ends, which lost 2 bases and 9 bases, there was a span of 11 bases. This CDR3 has 13 amino acids. The germline CDR1 and CDR2 sequences are WNHNN and SYGVQD (reference sequence). The CDR3 region is CASSETAEGPQHF. The CDR3 nucleotides are TGCGCCAGCAGTGAGACAGCCGAGGGGCCCCAGCATTTT.

The chain recombines TRBV10-2 with TRBJ1-5; D is unclear. The length of the CDR3 is 15 residues. The germline V and J ends were trimmed by 2 bases and 0 bases, with 8 bases remaining between them. Germline V gives CDR1 WSHSY, CDR2 SAAADI. CDR3 DNA: TGCGCCAGCAGTGAGGCGTTCGATAGCAATCAGCCCCAGCATTTT. The encoded protein is CASSEAFDSNQPQHF.

This clonotype was counted a few times. This chain uses TRBV12-3 or TRBV12-4 with TRBJ1-4, with 7 bases fitting TRBD1. V lost 1 base to trimming and J lost 7 bases; unmatched junction nucleotides: 6. The CDR3 length is 15 residues. DNA for the CDR3: TGTGCCAGCAGTTTAGGTCCAGGGGGTTTTGAAAAACTGTTTTTT. Its translation is CASSLGPGGFEKLFF.

In DNA, the CDR3 is TGTGCCAGCTCACCGATGAGACAGATGGGAAACACCATATATTTT. This gives the protein CASSPMRQMGNTIYF. The chain links TRBV18 to TRBJ1-3; D may be TRBD1 (5 bases). This CDR3 is 15 amino acids long. V lost 3 bases and J 4 bases, leaving 13 bases between the germline ends. Germline assignment: CDR1 KGHSH and CDR2 LQKENI.

This clonotype appeared many times. The rearrangement uses TRBV27 and TRBJ1-5; D is unresolved. V was shortened by 6 bases and J by 3 bases, with 9 bases between the two germline ends. CDR3 length: 13 residues. The germline V gene has CDR1 MNHEY and CDR2 SMNVEV (reference sequence). The CDR3 here is CASSISLNQPQHF. For the CDR3, the DNA is TGTGCCAGCAGCATAAGCCTCAATCAGCCCCAGCATTTT.

This clonotype showed up many times. The chain couples TRBV20-1 to TRBJ2-2; 7 nucleotides align to TRBD2. The ends lost 0 bases at V and 4 bases at J; junction bases unmatched: 8. Germline loops: CDR1 DFQATT, CDR2 SNEGSKA (reference sequence). The CDR3 consists of 16 residues. The CDR3 bases are TGCAGTGCTAGAGATATGAGGCTAGCGGCCACCGGGGAGCTGTTTTTT. Translating gives CSARDMRLAATGELFF.

This clonotype came up a few times. The chain couples TRBV29-1 to TRBJ2-2; a weak D match, TRBD1 (6 bases). V shed 3 bases and J shed 7 bases, with 15 bases lying between them. The germline V gene encodes CDR1 SQVTM and CDR2 ANQGSEA. The CDR3 totals 14 residues. This chain's CDR3 is CSVEVGHRFGELFF. As DNA, the CDR3 is TGCAGCGTTGAGGTGGGACACCGATTCGGGGAGCTGTTTTTT.

This clonotype has ten or more counts. Written as DNA, the CDR3 is TGTGCCAGCAGCCACGGATACGAGCAGTACTTC. Translating gives CASSHGYEQYF. The J gene is TRBJ2-7, the V gene TRBV3-1; D remains unclear. Trimming left V 3 bases short and J 4 bases short, with 4 bases between. CDR3 length: 11 amino acids. The germline gives CDR1 LGHDT, CDR2 YNNKEL (reference sequence).

The chain uses TRBV19 and TRBJ2-3, with 7 bases lining up with TRBD1. Germline loops: CDR1 LNHDA, CDR2 SQIVND (reference sequence). Trimming cost V 4 bases and J 3 bases; bases outside gene matches: 7. This CDR3 comprises 15 residues. The CDR3 protein is CASSTRQGGTDTQYF. CDR3 in DNA: TGTGCCAGTAGTACCAGACAGGGTGGGACAGATACGCAGTATTTT.

The rearrangement links TRBV10-3 to TRBJ1-4; 9 bases fit TRBD1. The V gene end was trimmed by 6 bases and the J gene end by 8 bases; junction bases not matched to a gene: 7. The germline V gene has CDR1 ENHRY and CDR2 SYGVKD. CDR3 length: 14 residues. CDR3 DNA sequence: TGTGCCATCAGCAACGGACAGGGGAGGGAAAAACTGTTTTTT. Encoded protein: CAISNGQGREKLFF.

This clonotype was counted many times. The chain carries TRBV7-3 and TRBJ1-2; 9 nucleotides match TRBD1. This CDR3 spans 14 amino acids. Germline V CDR1 and CDR2: SGHTA, FQGTGA. With V trimmed by 5 bases and J by 6 bases, 7 bases remained unmatched. This chain's CDR3 is CASSQRGQGDGYTF. In DNA, the CDR3 is TGTGCCAGCAGCCAGAGGGGACAGGGTGATGGCTACACCTTC. The whole variable domain, remainder taken from reference TRBV7-3 and TRBJ1-2, is GAGVSQTPSNKVTEKGKYVELRCDPISGHTALYWYRQSLGQGPEFLIYFQGTGAADDSGLPNDRFFAVRPEGSVSTLKIQRTERGDSAVYLCASSQRGQGDGYTFGSGTRLTVV.

The rearrangement joins TRBV30 to TRBJ1-1, with D tentatively TRBD1 (6 bases). This CDR3 is built from 14 residues. The V gene lost 0 bases and the J gene lost 6 bases, with 14 bases spanning the gap. CDR1 and CDR2 (germline): GTSNPN, SVGIG (reference sequence). The CDR3 region is CAWSVQGRRAEAFF. The CDR3 DNA is TGTGCCTGGAGTGTACAGGGCCGGCGAGCTGAAGCTTTCTTT.

In its sample, this clonotype was seen many times. This sequence joins TRBV28 and TRBJ1-4; the match to TRBD1 covers 10 bases. Trimming at V came to 6 bases and at J to 8 bases, leaving 12 bases not matched to a gene. The CDR3 length is 16 residues. Germline CDR1 reads MDHEN; CDR2 reads SYDVKM. CDR3 region: CASSLLGQGSQEKLFF. CDR3 bases: TGTGCCAGCAGCCTGTTGGGACAGGGGAGTCAGGAAAAACTGTTTTTT. Combining the CDR3 with reference TRBV28 and TRBJ1-4 gives the whole variable domain DVKVTQSSRYLVKRTGEKVFLECVQDMDHENMFWYRQDPGLGLRLIYFSYDVKMKEKGDIPEGYSVSREKKERFSLILESASTNQTSMYLCASSLLGQGSQEKLFFGSGTQLSVL.

Many counts were recorded for this clonotype. The chain is built from TRBV28 and TRBJ2-2; the D gene is possibly TRBD2 (5 bases). Deletions cut 5 bases from V and 0 bases from J, with 10 bases between. Germline V gives CDR1 MDHEN, CDR2 SYDVKM. The CDR3 sequence is 15 residues long. Here the CDR3 reads CASSGGLANTGELFF. CDR3 coding DNA: TGTGCCAGCAGTGGCGGACTGGCGAACACCGGGGAGCTGTTTTTT.

This clonotype was counted only a few times. The rearrangement joins TRBV20-1 to TRBJ2-7; D unclear. The CDR3 spans 14 residues. Germline loops: CDR1 DFQATT, CDR2 SNEGSKA (reference sequence). Trimming took off 0 bases at V and 9 bases at J, with 18 bases between the two ends. CDR3 coding DNA: TGCAGTGCTAGAGATGCAACGTTGATTTCAGTGCAGTACTTC. Translated: CSARDATLISVQYF.

A remark on this clonotype: A much larger clone lies one base from this, so it may be a read error. The chain carries TRBV7-8 and TRBJ2-5; 9 bases agree with TRBD2. The CDR3 has 16 amino acids. Germline loops: CDR1 SGHVS, CDR2 FQNEAQ. CDR3 nucleotide sequence: TGTACCAGCAGCCCCCGAGGCGGGGGGGTTAGAGAGACCCAGTACTTC. Its translation is CTSSPRGGGVRETQYF. The full variable domain, completed using reference TRBV7-8 and TRBJ2-5, is GAGVSQSPRYKVAKRGQDVALRCDPISGHVSLFWYQQALGQGPEFLTYFQNEAQLDKSGLPSDRFFAERPEGSVSTLKIQRTQQEDSAVYLCTSSPRGGGVRETQYFGPGTRLLVL.

This chain joins TRBV28 and TRBJ1-4; D gene ambiguous. CDR3 size: 16 residues. Germline V gene lookup returns CDR1 MDHEN and CDR2 SYDVKM. V was clipped by 4 bases and J by 0 bases, with 12 bases between them. The CDR3 protein is CASSSIQSATNEKLFF. The CDR3 DNA reads as TGTGCCAGCAGTTCTATCCAGTCAGCAACTAATGAAAAACTGTTTTTT.

The V and J genes are TRBV19 and TRBJ1-4; D is possibly TRBD1 (5 bases). The length of the CDR3 is 17 residues. Germline CDR1 and CDR2: LNHDA and SQIVND (reference sequence). V was cut by 4 bases and J by 6 bases, with 21 bases left in between. The CDR3 reads CASSTRQSPIGDEKLFF. CDR3 in DNA: TGTGCCAGTAGTACCCGCCAATCTCCTATAGGGGATGAAAAACTGTTTTTT.

This clonotype was recorded many times. This sequence joins TRBV2 and TRBJ2-2, with no clear D. Germline V gives CDR1 SNHLY, CDR2 FYNNEI. V lost 3 bases and J lost 4, with 9 bases in between. The CDR3 contains 14 residues. The CDR3 DNA sequence: TGTGCCAGCAGTGATGGGGTCTTCACCGGGGAGCTGTTTTTT. Translation gives CASSDGVFTGELFF.

Many counts were recorded for this clonotype. The V and J genes are TRBV7-2 and TRBJ1-2; D is possibly TRBD1 (6 bases). Germline V gene sequence: CDR1 SGHTA, CDR2 FQGNSA. The CDR3 totals 17 residues. V lost 7 bases and J lost 5, with 26 bases in between. In DNA, the CDR3 is TGTGCCAGCACCATAGGGGGGGGGGGCATAGCTCGATATGGCTACACCTTC. It yields the protein CASTIGGGGIARYGYTF.

This clonotype was recorded many times. The V gene is TRBV27, the J gene TRBJ1-1; D is ambiguous. The CDR3 contains 13 residues. Looked up from germline, CDR1 is MNHEY and CDR2 is SMNVEV (reference sequence). The ends were cut back, 6 bases at V and 2 bases at J, with 10 bases in the middle. The CDR3 region is CASRPLINTEAFF. In nucleotides, the CDR3 is TGTGCCAGCAGGCCCCTCATAAACACTGAAGCTTTCTTT.

This clonotype was detected many times. The genes are TRBV3-1 and TRBJ2-5; 10 bases match TRBD2. This CDR3 contains 15 residues. The V and J ends lost 0 bases and 4 bases, in that order; junction bases with no gene match: 2. The germline V gene encodes CDR1 LGHDT and CDR2 YNNKEL (reference sequence). CDR3 in amino acids: CASSQELAGIETQYF. The CDR3 DNA follows: TGTGCCAGCAGCCAAGAACTAGCGGGAATAGAGACCCAGTACTTC.

This clonotype came up a few times. The chain has TRBV7-6 and TRBJ2-3; tentatively, D is TRBD1 (5 bases). V dropped 1 base and J dropped 1 base, with 21 bases sitting between them. This CDR3 contains 19 residues. Germline-derived CDR1 and CDR2 are SGHVS and FNYEAQ. CDR3 DNA: TGTGCCAGCAGCTTAGTTTCAATGGGGCAAGATTTGGGCACAGATACGCAGTATTTT. This gives the protein CASSLVSMGQDLGTDTQYF.

The chain links TRBV18 to TRBJ2-7, with TRBD1 matching over 8 bases. CDR3 length: 15 amino acids. Germline loops: CDR1 KGHSH, CDR2 LQKENI. V was pared by 2 bases and J by 4 bases, with 7 bases of the junction left unmatched. The CDR3, as DNA: TGTGCCAGCTCACCAGGACAGGGAGGAATGTACGAGCAGTACTTC. Its translation: CASSPGQGGMYEQYF.

This clonotype was seen at least ten times. V gene TRBV12-3 or TRBV12-4 combines with J gene TRBJ2-7; 7 bases map to TRBD1. J lost 2 bases, V lost 10 bases, and 8 bases had no gene match. This CDR3 region has 13 residues. The CDR3 loop is CANTQGRPYEQYF. The DNA of the CDR3 is TGTGCCAACACACAGGGGAGACCCTACGAGCAGTACTTC.

A few counts support this clonotype. One junction end disagrees with the germline gene, perhaps due to a read error. This rearrangement joins TRBV6-1 to TRBJ2-6; the D is unclear. The CDR3 spans 14 residues. The germline CDR1 and CDR2 sequences are MNHNS and SASEGT. The CDR3 DNA is TGTGCCTGCAGCTCAGGAACTGGGGCCAACGTCCTGACTTTC. Protein: CACSSGTGANVLTF.

The chain recombines TRBV20-1 with TRBJ1-3; 9 nucleotides align to TRBD1. Germline-derived CDR1 and CDR2 are DFQATT and SNEGSKA (reference sequence). Unmatched junction bases numbered 12, after V lost 7 bases and J lost 8 bases. The CDR3 runs 14 residues. The CDR3 region has the DNA TGCAGTGGGGCCCCCACAGGGGGCGGGCACACCATATATTTT. This encodes CSGAPTGGGHTIYF.

This clonotype was counted between two and nine times. The J gene is TRBJ2-7, the V gene TRBV19; D not resolved. Germline loops: CDR1 LNHDA, CDR2 SQIVND (reference sequence). V shed 3 bases and J shed 7 bases, with 22 bases lying between them. This CDR3 comprises 16 residues. The CDR3 is CASSMFVLLGLREQYF. CDR3 sequence (DNA): TGTGCCAGTAGTATGTTTGTGTTGTTGGGCCTACGAGAGCAGTACTTC.